Given below is one T cell receptor beta chain in context. The table lists this clonotype with a few counts. Its cognate antigen has yet to be identified. No quality values exist for individual bases; no much larger clone is one base distant. Counted from cysteine to phenylalanine, this CDR3 has 14 amino acids. Of the read, only the CDR3 DNA is kept; its 42 bases are in frame from base 1. Looking up the germline V gene (reference sequence) yields CDR1 DFQATT and CDR2 SNEGSKA. At the junction V is shortened by 0 bases and J by 4 bases, with 12 bases in between. Library generation was performed with PCR. DNA from cultured CD4+ T cells underwent TCR sequencing with the Oncomine TCR Beta short-read assay at the Johns Hopkins FTIC core. Genomic DNA was extracted from the cultured CD4+ T cells with the QIAamp micro DNA kit. The Oncomine TCR Beta libraries from cultured CD4+ T cells were pooled using unique dual indexes and then sequenced on an Illumina iSeq 100. Processing in the source paper ran as follows. Non-productive sequences were removed, and CDR3s not starting with C, not ending with F or W, or shorter than 7 amino acids were discarded. The MANAFEST web application identified antigen-specific clonotypes by comparing peptide-stimulated wells against reference wells and other culture wells. For a clone to be called positive, the clone needed an FDR below 0.05, an odds ratio above 5, and a productive frequency above 0.1% in at least two of three replicate wells. A clonotype was classed as cross-reactive if the clonotype showed significant expansion both in SARS-CoV-2 spike wells and in at least one common cold coronavirus spike condition. Similarity between CDR3 sequences was evaluated in R version 3.6.1 using Levenshtein distances (stringdist) and unrooted phylogenetic trees (ape). TCRdb itself trimmed the public reads at Q25 with fastp, ran MiXCR and retained productive beta chains. Entries that share a CDR3 protein sequence are merged under the most common genes and DNA. Clone size and V and J calls follow TCRdb, not the original study. The sample table lists 10,000 to 15,000 distinct CDR3 sequences, approximately 64% of them with a count of one. The ten largest make up about 8% of the sample.

This entry comes from a study of vaccination and CD4 T cells after COVID-19 (dated by TCRdb to between 2021 and 2024). Looking at the study overall: Convalescent patients had a positive SARS-CoV-2 result on nasal swab PCR, and of these patients, fewer than ten had mild disease and one had severe disease. Six males and four females were included in the convalescent cohort, with two Hispanic individuals, seven Caucasians, two Asians and one multiracial person represented. Participants received two doses of either the Pfizer-BioNTech BNT162b2 vaccine (n=8) or the Moderna mRNA-1273 vaccine (n=2). Post-COVID blood samples from convalescent patients were collected a median of roughly 100 days after diagnosis, with a range of about 30 to 170 days. Post-vaccine blood samples were taken a median of 72 days after the second vaccine dose, with a range of 14 to 241 days. Overlapping spike peptide pools from SARS-CoV-2 and from the common cold coronaviruses HCoV-NL63, HCoV-OC43 and HCoV-229E were used as culture stimuli. Control cultures received a CEFX viral epitope pool as the positive control, an HIV-1 Nef peptide pool as the negative control, or no peptide. In under twelve COVID-19 convalescent patients and a few infection-naive healthy vaccine recipients, researchers compared the spike-specific CD4+ TCR repertoire from before mRNA vaccination with the repertoire from after. Beyond this particular receptor, the publication reports: Although the median number of SARS-CoV-2-reactive clonotypes went up from 20 to 25 after infection to some 37 after vaccination, the increase was not significant. In convalescent patients, a median around 90% of post-vaccine SARS-CoV-2-reactive clones were detected only after vaccination, suggesting vaccine-specific priming. Nearly all vaccine-specific clones in convalescent patients (304 of 307) were mono-reactive for SARS-CoV-2 spike rather than cross-reactive with common cold coronaviruses. The study included relatively few convalescent patients and did not analyze early timepoints after natural infection.

In the paper's terms, the treatment or condition label means: approximately nine-day PBMC culture with coronavirus spike peptide pools or control peptides (ViraFEST assay). The ViraFEST assay, used in the study, expanded antigen-specific T cells with peptide pools and then identified the expanded clonotypes through TCR sequencing. Positive SARS-CoV-2 PCR tests in the convalescent patients dated from March to December 2020, before Alpha, Beta and Delta variants emerged in the United States. Each well held around 2 million PBMCs cultured with approximately 9.1 ug/ml peptide pools in IMDM containing around 5% human AB serum and about 10 IU/ml IL-2. On days 3 and 7, half of the culture medium was replaced with fresh IL-2-containing medium. After around 11 days of culture, CD4+ T cells were isolated by negative selection with the EasySep CD4+ T cell isolation kit. PBMCs were separated from whole blood using Ficoll-Paque Plus gradient centrifugation and then either used fresh or cryopreserved at -140C. In general, triplicate wells were set up for every culture condition.

The rearranged segments are TRBV20-1 and TRBJ1-2, with the D gene not confidently named. This receptor was identified in a human donor who had recovered from COVID-19. Sequencing was performed on CD4+ T cells from blood, cultured in vitro. The CDR3 reads CSARDPRTFYGYTF. The bases are TGCAGTGCTAGAGACCCCCGAACCTTCTATGGCTACACCTTC.